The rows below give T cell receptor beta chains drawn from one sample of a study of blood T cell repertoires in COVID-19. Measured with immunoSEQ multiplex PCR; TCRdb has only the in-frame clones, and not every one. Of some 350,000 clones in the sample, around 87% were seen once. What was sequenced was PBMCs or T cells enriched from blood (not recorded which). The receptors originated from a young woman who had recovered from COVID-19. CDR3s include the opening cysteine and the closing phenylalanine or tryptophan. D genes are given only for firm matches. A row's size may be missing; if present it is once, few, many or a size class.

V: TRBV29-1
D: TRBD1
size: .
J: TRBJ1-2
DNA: TGCAGCGTTTCGGACAGGGAGAACTATGGCTACACCTTC
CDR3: CSVSDRENYGYTF

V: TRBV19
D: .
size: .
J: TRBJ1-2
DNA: TGTGCCAGTAGAACCGGTCCCAGGGGCTACACCTTC
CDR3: CASRTGPRGYTF

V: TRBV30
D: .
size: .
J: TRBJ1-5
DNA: TGTGCCTGGACCCAACACGTAAATCAGCCCCAGCATTTT
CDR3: CAWTQHVNQPQHF

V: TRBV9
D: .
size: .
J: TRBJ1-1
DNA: TGTGCCAGCAGCGAGGGAGGGAACACTGAAGCTTTCTTT
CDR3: CASSEGGNTEAFF

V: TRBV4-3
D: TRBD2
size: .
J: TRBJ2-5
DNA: TGCGCCAGCAGCCAAAGACTAGCGGGGGCCTCGACTTCGGAAGAGACCCAGTACTTC
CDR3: CASSQRLAGASTSEETQYF

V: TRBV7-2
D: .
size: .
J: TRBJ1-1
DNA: TGTGCCAGCAGCCGGGGTCCTAGGTTCCCTGAAGCTTTCTTT
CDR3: CASSRGPRFPEAFF

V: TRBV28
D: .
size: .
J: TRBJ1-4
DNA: TGTGCCAGCAGTACAGGGATCAACAATGAAAAACTGTTTTTT
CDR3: CASSTGINNEKLFF

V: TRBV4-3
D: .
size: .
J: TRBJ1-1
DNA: TGCGCCAGCAGCCAGGGAAATACCGGGAGGATGAACACTGAAGCTTTCTTT
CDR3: CASSQGNTGRMNTEAFF

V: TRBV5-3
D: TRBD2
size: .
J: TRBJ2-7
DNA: TGTGCCAGAAGCTACAAGGGACTAGCGGGGGGGGATTACGAGCAGTACTTC
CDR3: CARSYKGLAGGDYEQYF

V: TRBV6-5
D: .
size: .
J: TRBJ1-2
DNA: TGTGCCACGTCTCCCGCCCCCAGCTATGGCTACACCTTC
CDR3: CATSPAPSYGYTF

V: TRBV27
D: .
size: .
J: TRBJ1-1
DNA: TGTGCCAGCAGTTTAATAGCAGGGATGATCGCTGAAGCTTTCTTT
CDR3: CASSLIAGMIAEAFF

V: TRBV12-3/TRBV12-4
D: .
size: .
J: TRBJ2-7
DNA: TGTGCCAGCAGTGATGGACAGATTTACGAGCAGTACTTC
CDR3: CASSDGQIYEQYF

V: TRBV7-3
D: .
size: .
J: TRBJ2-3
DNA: TGTGCCAGCAGCTCCTCCCTAGATACGCAGTATTTT
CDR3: CASSSSLDTQYF

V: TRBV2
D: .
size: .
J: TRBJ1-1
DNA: TGTGCCAGCAGTGAAGGAAGAGGGACACCCGGTCGGGCTTTCTTT
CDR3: CASSEGRGTPGRAFF

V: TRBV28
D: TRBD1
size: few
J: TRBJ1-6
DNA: TGTGCCAGCACGCGACAGGGTGTTTTGCCCCTCCACTTT
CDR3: CASTRQGVLPLHF

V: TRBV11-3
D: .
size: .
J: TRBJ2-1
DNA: TGTGCCAGCAGCCGGAGACAGTACAATGAGCAGTTCTTC
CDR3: CASSRRQYNEQFF

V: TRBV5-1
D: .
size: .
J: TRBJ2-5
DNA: TGCGCCAGCAGCTTGGCTGGGGGGACGGAGACCCAGTACTTC
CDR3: CASSLAGGTETQYF

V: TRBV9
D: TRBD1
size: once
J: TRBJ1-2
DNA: TGTGCCAGCAGCTCGAGGGACAGGGGACATGGCTACACCTTC
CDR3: CASSSRDRGHGYTF

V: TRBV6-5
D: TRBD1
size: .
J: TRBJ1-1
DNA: TGTGCCAGCGGACAAAACAGGGGGCTGGCTTTCTTT
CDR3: CASGQNRGLAFF

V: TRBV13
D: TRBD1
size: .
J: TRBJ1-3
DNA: TGTGCCAGCAGCTTAAGTACAGGGGGTTACACCATATATTTT
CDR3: CASSLSTGGYTIYF

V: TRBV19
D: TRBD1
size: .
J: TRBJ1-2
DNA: TGTGCCAGTAGTACTACCGGGACAGCTAACTATGGCTACACCTTC
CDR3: CASSTTGTANYGYTF

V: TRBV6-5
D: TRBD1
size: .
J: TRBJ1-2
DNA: TGTGCCAGCAGTAGGGGACAGGTCCTTAACTATGGCTACACCTTC
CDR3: CASSRGQVLNYGYTF

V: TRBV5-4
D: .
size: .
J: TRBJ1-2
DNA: TGTGCCAGCAGCTTGGACAGAGCGGCGATCTATGGCTACACCTTC
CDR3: CASSLDRAAIYGYTF

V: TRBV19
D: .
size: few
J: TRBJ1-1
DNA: TGTGCCAGTAGTATCCATCCGGACACTGAAGCTTTCTTT
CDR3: CASSIHPDTEAFF